This T cell receptor beta chain was sequenced for a study of patients and donors after allogeneic stem cell transplantation. The CDR3 spans 15 residues. Trimming removed 2 bases from V and 0 bases from J, with 7 bases in between. TCRdb re-derived calls from the RT-PCR reads in MiXCR, one entry per CDR3 protein. Among approximately 430,000 distinct CDR3 sequences, 16% were seen once, and the ten largest hold 7% to 7.5%. This sequence joins TRBV12-3 or TRBV12-4 and TRBJ1-4; D unresolved. The sequenced sample was blood, either unsorted or a sorted T cell fraction (not recorded which). The receptor was isolated from a human donor who was either an allogeneic HSCT recipient or a stem cell or donor lymphocyte infusion donor (not recorded which). It is not recorded whose cells these are; they may come from a transplant donor. The CDR3 is CASSLYTSTNEKLFF. The CDR3 bases are TGTGCCAGCAGTTTATACACCTCAACTAATGAAAAACTGTTTTTT.